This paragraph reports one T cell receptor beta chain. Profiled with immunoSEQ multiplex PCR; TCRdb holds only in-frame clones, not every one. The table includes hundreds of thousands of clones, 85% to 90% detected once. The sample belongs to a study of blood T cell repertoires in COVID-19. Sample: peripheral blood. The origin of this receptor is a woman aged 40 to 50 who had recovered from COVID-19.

The CDR3 DNA is TGTGCCAGCAGCCTCCGAAGGGGCGAAAAACTGTTTTTT. Protein product: CASSLRRGEKLFF. The rearrangement joins TRBV7-7 to TRBJ1-4; perhaps TRBD1 as D (5 bases). The CDR3 is made up of 13 amino acids. Germline CDR1 and CDR2: SSHAT and FNYEAQ (reference sequence). Trimming left V 5 bases short and J 8 bases short, with 12 bases between.